The 20 T cell receptor beta chains below all came from one sample that was sequenced in a study of cytomegalovirus exposure and HLA in healthy donors. The PCR used 60 Vbeta and 13 Jbeta primers. Clones were sequenced by immunoSEQ multiplex PCR, and TCRdb holds only the in-frame ones, with some missing. This table holds 25,000 to 35,000 clones, less than 55% found once. Sequenced: PBMCs. The receptors come from a woman in her fifties or sixties in good health and CMV-seronegative.

The CDR3 loop reads CASSQDVGTAFSYEQYF. The CDR3 nucleotides read TGTGCCAGCAGCCAAGATGTCGGGACAGCCTTCTCCTACGAGCAGTACTTC. The genes are TRBV14 and TRBJ2-7; 7 nucleotides line up with TRBD1. The CDR3 extends over 17 amino acids. Losses at the gene ends were 0 bases for V and 0 bases for J; bases not matched to a gene: 8. Germline values: CDR1 SGHDN, CDR2 FVKESK.

The chain uses TRBV19 and TRBJ1-3, with 7 bases identical to TRBD1. The CDR3 has 15 amino acids. Germline loops: CDR1 LNHDA, CDR2 SQIVND (reference sequence). The CDR3 here is CVSMTKGQFGNTIYF. The CDR3 bases are TGTGTCAGCATGACTAAGGGACAGTTTGGGAACACCATATATTTT.

The V call is TRBV2, the J call TRBJ1-2; 7 bases are a match to TRBD1. CDR1 and CDR2 from the germline V gene are SNHLY and FYNNEI. The CDR3 is 15 amino acids. Trimming cost V 5 bases and J 4 bases; bases outside gene matches: 10. In DNA, the CDR3 is TGTGCCAGCAGTTTGGAGCTACAGGGGTTCTATGGCTACACCTTC. Protein product: CASSLELQGFYGYTF.

J is TRBJ2-1 and V is TRBV15; 9 bases are a match to TRBD2. Trimming took 1 base from V and 8 from J; bases not matched to a gene: 9. Germline CDR1 and CDR2: LNHNV and YYDKDF (reference sequence). The CDR3 is 16 residues long. Here the CDR3 DNA reads TGTGCCACCAGCAGAGGGGTGCGGGGGGGCCTATATGAGCAGTTCTTC. It translates to CATSRGVRGGLYEQFF.

J is TRBJ2-3 and V is TRBV28; 8 bases map to TRBD1. The CDR3 is 17 amino acids. The germline gives CDR1 MDHEN, CDR2 SYDVKM. Germline trimming cut 2 bases from V and 2 bases from J; bases unmatched to any gene: 9. CDR3 amino acids: CASSLPRQGMLTDTQYF. The CDR3 DNA sequence: TGTGCCAGCAGTTTACCCCGACAGGGGATGCTCACAGATACGCAGTATTTT.

This clone has just one count. The chain recombines TRBV6-5 with TRBJ2-5; D ambiguous. The CDR3 contains 11 residues. Germline CDR1 and CDR2: MNHEY and SVGAGI. V lost 6 bases, J lost 5 bases, and 7 bases lay in between. Here the CDR3 reads CASSEQETQYF. The CDR3 nucleotides are TGTGCCAGCAGCGAACAGGAGACCCAGTACTTC.

This clone was seen more than once but under ten times. V is TRBV2 and J is TRBJ1-4; no clear D gene. V lost 8 bases, J lost 5 bases, and 18 bases lay in between. Germline assignment: CDR1 SNHLY and CDR2 FYNNEI. This CDR3 contains 15 residues. CDR3 in DNA: TGTGCCAGCCAGAGAGGTCCAGCGAGAAATGAAAAACTGTTTTTT. Amino acid sequence: CASQRGPARNEKLFF. Full variable domain (rest looked up from reference TRBV2 and TRBJ1-4): EPEVTQTPSHQVTQMGQEVILRCVPISNHLYFYWYRQILGQKVEFLVSFYNNEISEKSEIFDDQFSVERPDGSNFTLKIRSTKLEDSAMYFCASQRGPARNEKLFFGSGTQLSVL.

The chain uses TRBV6-1 and TRBJ1-2; TRBD1 matches at 7 bases. Germline V lookup: CDR1 MNHNS, CDR2 SASEGT. V lost 4 bases and J lost 4; bases outside the gene matches: 6. The CDR3 has 14 amino acids. CDR3 amino acids: CASSVDRVGYGYTF. CDR3 nucleotides: TGTGCCAGCAGTGTTGACAGGGTTGGCTATGGCTACACCTTC.

This chain uses TRBV7-8 with TRBJ2-7; weak D call: TRBD2 (6 bases). Trimming left V 7 bases short and J 6 bases short, with 13 bases between. Germline V gene data show CDR1 as SGHVS and CDR2 as FQNEAQ. This CDR3 region has 12 residues. CDR3 sequence reads: CASTPVGGEQYF. The CDR3 DNA is TGTGCCAGCACCCCTGTGGGGGGCGAGCAGTACTTC. The full variable domain, with the rest looked up from reference TRBV7-8 and TRBJ2-7, is GAGVSQSPRYKVAKRGQDVALRCDPISGHVSLFWYQQALGQGPEFLTYFQNEAQLDKSGLPSDRFFAERPEGSVSTLKIQRTQQEDSAVYLCASTPVGGEQYFGPGTRLTVT.

V is TRBV7-8 and J is TRBJ2-7; 9 bases line up with TRBD1. V lost 0 bases to trimming and J lost 3 bases; unmatched junction nucleotides: 3. Germline V gene sequence: CDR1 SGHVS, CDR2 FQNEAQ. This CDR3 is built from 15 residues. This CDR3 is CASSLAGQGDYEQYF. CDR3 sequence (DNA): TGTGCCAGCAGCTTAGCGGGACAGGGTGACTACGAGCAGTACTTC.

CDR3 region: CASSQRTGENTEAFF. The CDR3, as DNA: TGTGCCAGCAGCCAACGGACAGGGGAGAACACTGAAGCTTTCTTT. The chain combines TRBV7-9 with TRBJ1-1, with TRBD1 identical over 9 bases. This CDR3 is built from 15 residues. With V trimmed by 5 bases and J by 1 base, 5 bases remained unmatched. Germline CDR1 reads SEHNR; CDR2 reads FQNEAQ (reference sequence).

The rearrangement uses TRBV18 and TRBJ2-7; 14 bases agree with TRBD2. The V and J ends lost 0 bases and 2 bases, in that order; junction bases with no gene match: 3. Germline V CDR1 and CDR2: KGHSH, LQKENI. There are 17 residues in the CDR3. The CDR3 loop reads CASSPPGTSGSPYEQYF. In DNA form, the CDR3 reads TGTGCCAGCTCACCACCGGGGACTAGCGGGAGTCCCTACGAGCAGTACTTC.

The chain recombines TRBV7-6 with TRBJ2-2, with TRBD2 as a possible D gene (5 bases). This CDR3 is 15 amino acids long. The germline V and J ends were trimmed by 3 bases and 3 bases, with 11 bases remaining between them. Germline V gives CDR1 SGHVS, CDR2 FNYEAQ. This CDR3 reads CASSLGGADTGELFF. As DNA, the CDR3 is TGTGCCAGCAGCTTGGGTGGAGCGGACACCGGGGAGCTGTTTTTT.

This clone was seen a few times. The V gene is TRBV19, the J gene TRBJ1-2; TRBD1 agrees at 8 bases. The trim removed 5 bases at V and 4 bases at J, leaving 3 bases unmatched. The CDR3 sequence is 13 residues long. The germline V gene encodes CDR1 LNHDA and CDR2 SQIVND (reference sequence). The CDR3 protein is CASSRQGTYGYTF. The CDR3 nucleotides read TGTGCCAGTAGTCGACAGGGGACCTATGGCTACACCTTC. The full variable domain, completed using reference TRBV19 and TRBJ1-2, is DGGITQSPKYLFRKEGQNVTLSCEQNLNHDAMYWYRQDPGQGLRLIYYSQIVNDFQKGDIAEGYSVSREKKESFPLTVTSAQKNPTAFYLCASSRQGTYGYTFGSGTRLTVV.

The V call is TRBV7-8, the J call TRBJ2-3; 11 bases fit TRBD2. V lost 5 bases, J lost 5 bases, and 12 bases stayed unmatched. Germline V lookup: CDR1 SGHVS, CDR2 FQNEAQ. This CDR3 region has 17 residues. The CDR3 region is CASSRGTSGRGRDTQYF. The DNA of the CDR3 is TGTGCCAGCAGCCGAGGGACTAGCGGTCGGGGGCGAGATACGCAGTATTTT. Together with reference TRBV7-8 and TRBJ2-3, the CDR3 gives the full variable domain: GAGVSQSPRYKVAKRGQDVALRCDPISGHVSLFWYQQALGQGPEFLTYFQNEAQLDKSGLPSDRFFAERPEGSVSTLKIQRTQQEDSAVYLCASSRGTSGRGRDTQYFGPGTRLTVL.

This clone showed up just a few times. This rearrangement joins TRBV7-6 to TRBJ2-7, with 10 nucleotides matching TRBD1. J gave up 3 bases and V 0 bases, and 8 bases lay outside the gene matches. CDR1 and CDR2 (germline): SGHVS, FNYEAQ. This CDR3 contains 17 residues. CDR3 sequence reads: CASSLAGYRTGGYEQYF. The CDR3 DNA follows: TGTGCCAGCAGCTTAGCGGGGTATAGGACAGGGGGCTACGAGCAGTACTTC.

As regards this clone: The junction and the germline gene differ at one end; a read error may be behind it. In the same sample, other DNA sequences code for this CDR3. The chain uses TRBV2 and TRBJ1-3; the D gene is possibly TRBD1 (6 bases). The CDR3 covers 13 residues. Germline CDR1 is SNHLY and CDR2 is FYNNEI. CDR3: CANKGWQGNTIYF. CDR3 nucleotide sequence: TGCGCCAATAAGGGGTGGCAGGGGAACACCATATATTTT. The full variable domain, in which reference TRBV2 and TRBJ1-3 provide the parts outside the CDR3, is EPEVTQTPSHQVTQMGQEVILRCVPISNHLYFYWYRQILGQKVEFLVSFYNNEISEKSEIFDDQFSVERPDGSNFTLKIRSTKLEDSAMYFCANKGWQGNTIYFGEGSWLTVV.

This clone was seen once. V and J are TRBV5-1 and TRBJ2-7; TRBD2 might be the D (6 bases). The CDR3 loop spans 13 amino acids. CDR1 and CDR2 (germline): SGHRS, YFSETQ. V gave up 0 bases and J gave up 6 bases, with 10 bases separating them. The CDR3 nucleotides are TGCGCCAGCAGCTTGGATAGGGGAGGCGAGCAGTACTTC. Translating it yields CASSLDRGGEQYF.

V is TRBV7-9 and J is TRBJ2-3; 7 bases agree with TRBD2. This CDR3 is 18 amino acids long. The junction had 18 bases not matched to a gene; V was cut back by 5 bases and J by 4 bases. Per the germline V gene, CDR1 is SEHNR and CDR2 is FQNEAQ (reference sequence). CDR3 region: CASSQAHGSGIKADTQYF. In DNA, the CDR3 is TGTGCCAGCAGCCAGGCCCATGGGAGCGGGATTAAAGCAGATACGCAGTATTTT.

The chain employs TRBV29-1 and TRBJ1-3; D is unclear. The CDR3 runs to 12 residues. The germline CDR1 and CDR2 sequences are SQVTM and ANQGSEA. The germline V and J ends were trimmed by 3 bases and 0 bases, with 3 bases remaining between them. CDR3 residues: CSVDGSGNTIYF. The CDR3, as DNA: TGCAGCGTTGACGGCTCTGGAAACACCATATATTTT.